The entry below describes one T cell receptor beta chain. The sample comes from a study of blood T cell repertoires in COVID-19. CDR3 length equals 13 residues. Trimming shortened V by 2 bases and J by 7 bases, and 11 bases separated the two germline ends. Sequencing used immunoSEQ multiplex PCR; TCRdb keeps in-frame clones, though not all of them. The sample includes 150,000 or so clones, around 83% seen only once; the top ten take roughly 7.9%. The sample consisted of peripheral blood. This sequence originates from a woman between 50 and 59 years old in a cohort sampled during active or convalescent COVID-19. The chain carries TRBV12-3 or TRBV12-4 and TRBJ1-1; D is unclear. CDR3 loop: CASSLSQRGEAFF. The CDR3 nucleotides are TGTGCCAGCAGTTTATCTCAGCGGGGTGAAGCTTTCTTT.